This T cell receptor beta chain is drawn from a study of low-dose radiotherapy and immunotherapy resistance in tumors. Overall study: Patients took aspirin (300 mg orally, daily) for four cycles beginning at cycle 1 day 1.

Specified time point: before trial treatment. This CDR3 is built from 14 residues. With 4 bases removed from V and 5 bases from J, the gap between germline ends came to 9 bases. Per the germline V gene, CDR1 is SEHNR and CDR2 is FQNEAQ (reference sequence). The table lists this clonotype with many counts. cDNA synthesis used a TRAV/TRBV-specific primer set for both chains. TCR amplification used approximately 19 PCR cycles, a constant-region primer and a V-primer adapter. From the reads, TCRdb called clonotypes with MiXCR, one entry per CDR3 protein. The sample yields around 76,000 distinct CDR3 sequences, around 32% seen once.

This specimen was PBMCs, taken before treatment. The rearrangement links TRBV7-9 to TRBJ1-6; D ambiguous. The receptor was derived from a female donor with ovarian cancer. CDR3 sequence reads: CASSSDGHNSPLHF. The CDR3 DNA follows: TGTGCCAGCAGCTCGGACGGCCATAATTCACCCCTCCACTTT.